Listed below are T cell receptor beta chains from one sample, sequenced in a study of blood T cell repertoires in COVID-19. Sequencing used immunoSEQ multiplex PCR; TCRdb keeps in-frame clones, though not all of them. The sample consists of almost 250,000 clones, about 84% of them appearing once. The sequenced sample consisted of peripheral blood. The origin of the receptors is an elderly woman with COVID-19, enrolled during active disease. Both conserved end residues are part of each CDR3. A D gene is named only where the DNA matches it firmly. A row's size may be missing; if present it is once, few, many or a size class.

13	TRBV5-4	NA	TRBJ1-1	NA	CASSLAGATEAFF	TGTGCCAGCAGCTTGGCAGGGGCCACTGAAGCTTTCTTT
15	TRBV5-4	NA	TRBJ2-5	NA	CASSSDSLYQETQYF	TGTGCCAGCAGCTCGGACAGTTTGTACCAAGAGACCCAGTACTTC
18	TRBV28	few	TRBJ2-5	TRBD1	CASSLSGTRQGAGETQYF	TGTGCCAGCAGTTTATCCGGGACTCGACAGGGGGCGGGGGAGACCCAGTACTTC
11	TRBV3-1/TRBV3-2	NA	TRBJ1-2	NA	CASSHAGGYTF	TGTGCCAGCAGCCACGCAGGGGGCTACACCTTC
15	TRBV19	NA	TRBJ2-2	TRBD1	CASRAGTGVTGELFF	TGTGCCAGTAGGGCCGGGACAGGGGTCACCGGGGAGCTGTTTTTT
16	TRBV10-1	NA	TRBJ2-3	TRBD1	CASSEFGTGYSATQYF	TGCGCCAGCAGTGAGTTTGGGACAGGGTATTCCGCGACGCAGTATTTT
16	TRBV5-1	NA	TRBJ2-5	TRBD1	CASSSQGAGRQETQYF	TGCGCCAGCAGCTCGCAGGGGGCAGGGAGGCAAGAGACCCAGTACTTC
16	TRBV6-5	NA	TRBJ1-2	NA	CASSSQQGNPNYGYTF	TGTGCCAGCAGTTCCCAACAGGGTAACCCTAACTATGGCTACACCTTC
15	TRBV19	NA	TRBJ1-5	NA	CASSISQGSNQPQHF	TGTGCCAGTAGTATAAGCCAGGGTAGCAATCAGCCCCAGCATTTT
12	TRBV18	NA	TRBJ1-1	NA	CASSNPGSEAFF	TGTGCCAGCTCGAATCCGGGATCTGAAGCTTTCTTT
14	TRBV15	NA	TRBJ2-7	NA	CATSRGSTKDEQYF	TGTGCCACCAGCAGAGGCAGTACTAAGGACGAGCAGTACTTC
15	TRBV19	NA	TRBJ2-1	TRBD2	CASSILVAGGPSQFF	TGTGCCAGTAGTATACTGGTAGCGGGGGGCCCTAGCCAGTTCTTC
12	TRBV5-6	NA	TRBJ1-2	NA	CASSLPLGGYTF	TGTGCCAGCAGTCTACCGCTAGGAGGCTACACCTTC
19	TRBV11-3	NA	TRBJ2-3	TRBD2	CASSLDGLAAKPSTDTQYF	TGTGCCAGCAGCTTAGACGGACTAGCCGCAAAGCCTAGCACAGATACGCAGTATTTT
15	TRBV9	NA	TRBJ2-2	NA	CASSGAGPNTGELFF	TGTGCCAGCAGCGGGGCGGGACCGAACACCGGGGAGCTGTTTTTT
16	TRBV7-3	NA	TRBJ2-1	TRBD2	CASSSSPLAGAGEQFF	TGTGCCAGCAGCTCCAGCCCACTAGCGGGGGCGGGTGAGCAGTTCTTC
14	TRBV18	NA	TRBJ2-5	TRBD1	CASSLGTVQETQYF	TGTGCCAGCTCACTAGGGACAGTTCAAGAGACCCAGTACTTC
17	TRBV24-1	NA	TRBJ2-7	NA	CATSDTRDNERPYEQYF	TGTGCCACCAGTGATACTCGGGACAACGAAAGGCCCTACGAGCAGTACTTC
11	TRBV11-1	NA	TRBJ1-2	NA	CASSPLNGYTF	TGTGCCAGCAGCCCCCTTAATGGCTACACCTTC
15	TRBV10-3	NA	TRBJ1-4	TRBD1	CAISESGRGLEKLFF	TGTGCCATCAGTGAGTCTGGCAGGGGGCTTGAAAAACTGTTTTTT
15	TRBV5-1	NA	TRBJ2-1	NA	CASSPNSGSYNEQFF	TGCGCCAGCAGCCCTAACTCGGGCTCCTACAATGAGCAGTTCTTC
14	TRBV2	NA	TRBJ1-5	NA	CASSGGISNQPQHF	TGTGCCAGCAGTGGCGGGATTAGCAATCAGCCCCAGCATTTT
14	TRBV5-1	NA	TRBJ2-3	TRBD1	CASSLQGATDTQYF	TGCGCCAGCAGCTTGCAGGGGGCCACAGATACGCAGTATTTT
15	TRBV5-5	NA	TRBJ2-5	TRBD2	CASSLDGTSGGTQYF	TGTGCCAGCAGCTTGGATGGGACTAGCGGGGGGACCCAGTACTTC
16	TRBV5-4	NA	TRBJ2-6	NA	CASSLGGNSGANVLTF	TGTGCCAGCAGCTTAGGAGGCAACTCTGGGGCCAACGTCCTGACTTTC
15	TRBV7-9	NA	TRBJ1-4	NA	CASSLRSGGDEKLFF	TGTGCCAGCAGCTTAAGGTCCGGAGGTGATGAAAAACTGTTTTTT
14	TRBV28	NA	TRBJ1-6	NA	CASSLDAPNSPLHF	TGTGCCAGCAGTTTAGATGCGCCCAATTCACCCCTCCACTTT
16	TRBV4-1	NA	TRBJ2-5	NA	CASSPLGRRDQETQYF	TGCGCCAGCAGCCCGCTCGGGCGGAGGGACCAAGAGACCCAGTACTTC
14	TRBV19	NA	TRBJ1-5	NA	CASSIDRAPQPQHF	TGTGCCAGTAGTATAGACAGGGCCCCTCAGCCCCAGCATTTT
15	TRBV6-5	NA	TRBJ1-5	NA	CASTEGLKPNQPQHF	TGTGCCAGCACGGAAGGACTGAAGCCCAATCAGCCCCAGCATTTT
17	TRBV5-1	NA	TRBJ2-7	TRBD2	CASSLAGASGGAYEQYF	TGCGCCAGCAGCTTGGCTGGGGCTAGCGGGGGGGCCTACGAGCAGTACTTC
14	TRBV7-9	NA	TRBJ2-2	NA	CASSFGVYTGELFF	TGTGCCAGCAGCTTTGGAGTATATACCGGGGAGCTGTTTTTT
13	TRBV25-1	NA	TRBJ1-2	NA	CASTRGTNYGYTF	TGTGCCAGCACTCGAGGTACTAACTATGGCTACACCTTC
15	TRBV9	NA	TRBJ1-6	NA	CASSGLAVDNSPLHF	TGTGCCAGCAGCGGACTAGCGGTCGATAATTCACCCCTCCACTTT
14	TRBV13	NA	TRBJ1-6	NA	CASSLRLGDSPLHF	TGTGCCAGCAGCTTACGGCTGGGAGATTCACCCCTCCACTTT
14	TRBV5-1	NA	TRBJ2-7	TRBD2	CASWGGGAPYEQYF	TGCGCCAGCTGGGGGGGAGGGGCCCCCTACGAGCAGTACTTC
18	TRBV5-3	few	TRBJ2-7	TRBD1	CARSQTLIQGYLSYEQYF	TGTGCCAGAAGCCAGACCCTCATACAGGGGTACCTCTCCTACGAGCAGTACTTC
13	TRBV30	NA	TRBJ1-3	NA	CAWTPGTGNTIYF	TGTGCCTGGACACCGGGGACTGGAAACACCATATATTTT
11	TRBV18	NA	TRBJ2-7	NA	CASSPDREQYF	TGTGCCAGCTCACCCGATCGGGAGCAGTACTTC
14	TRBV9	once	TRBJ1-2	NA	CASSLETANYGYTF	TGTGCCAGCAGCCTTGAAACGGCTAACTATGGCTACACCTTC
13	TRBV7-2	NA	TRBJ2-1	NA	CASSPGGYNEQFF	TGTGCCAGCAGCCCCGGCGGCTACAATGAGCAGTTCTTC
13	TRBV3-1/TRBV3-2	once	TRBJ1-1	NA	CASSQGGNTEAFF	TGTGCCAGCAGCCAAGGAGGGAACACTGAAGCTTTCTTT
12	TRBV3-1/TRBV3-2	NA	TRBJ2-3	NA	CASSLFTDTQYF	TGTGCCAGCAGCTTATTCACAGATACGCAGTATTTT
18	TRBV27	NA	TRBJ2-3	TRBD2	CASSLLGLAGGDADTQYF	TGTGCCAGCAGTTTATTGGGACTAGCGGGGGGGGACGCAGATACGCAGTATTTT
16	TRBV3-1/TRBV3-2	NA	TRBJ2-1	TRBD1	CASSQAGTGTYNEQFF	TGTGCCAGCAGCCAAGCCGGGACAGGGACCTACAATGAGCAGTTCTTC
11	TRBV2	NA	TRBJ2-5	NA	CASSEAYAQYF	TGTGCCAGCAGTGAAGCCTATGCCCAGTACTTC
17	TRBV10-3	NA	TRBJ1-4	NA	CAISESATPSTNEKLFF	TGTGCCATCAGTGAGTCGGCAACCCCCTCAACTAATGAAAAACTGTTTTTT
16	TRBV5-1	NA	TRBJ2-3	TRBD2	CASSLGRGGDTDTQYF	TGCGCCAGCAGCTTGGGGCGTGGGGGGGACACAGATACGCAGTATTTT
14	TRBV5-4	NA	TRBJ1-5	NA	CASSEGGPYQPQHF	TGTGCCAGCAGCGAGGGGGGGCCGTATCAGCCCCAGCATTTT
15	TRBV19	NA	TRBJ1-4	NA	CASSDSGWANEKLFF	TGTGCCAGTAGTGACTCAGGGTGGGCTAATGAAAAACTGTTTTTT
15	TRBV5-1	NA	TRBJ2-1	TRBD2	CASSLAGTSGGEQFF	TGCGCCAGCAGCTTGGCAGGGACTAGCGGAGGTGAGCAGTTCTTC
15	TRBV5-4	once	TRBJ2-3	TRBD2	CASSLALAGTDTQYF	TGTGCCAGCAGCTTGGCCCTAGCGGGCACAGATACGCAGTATTTT
17	TRBV13	NA	TRBJ2-2	NA	CASSAPIRGLGTGELFF	TGTGCCAGCAGCGCCCCCATCAGGGGTTTGGGCACCGGGGAGCTGTTTTTT